This TCR beta chain stems from a study of shared clonotypes between healthy human individuals. Study context: CD4 naive and CD4 memory each took three plates per donor, while CD8 naive took two and CD8 memory one.

The input for sorted-subset replicate PCRs was approximately 190 ng DNA, 25,000 to 35,000 T cell genomes. Clones were read by immunoSEQ multiplex PCR, and TCRdb kept only the in-frame ones, dropping some. The data show roughly 890,000 clones, with 92% seen just once and less than 25% held by the top ten. CD8 cells classed as naive were CD45RO-negative and positively selected for CCR7, excluding terminally differentiated effector memory CD45RA+ cells. This CDR3 is built from 15 residues. V was trimmed by 3 bases and J by 4 bases, leaving 15 bases between them. Per germline, CDR1 SGHTA and CDR2 FQGNSA.

The clonotype was recovered from a man between 25 and 39 years old in good health. J is TRBJ1-1 and V is TRBV7-2, with D possibly TRBD1 on 5 matching bases. Material for sequencing was naive CD8+ T cells sorted from blood. The CDR3 bases are TGTGCCAGCAGCTTGGCAGGGTACGGAGGCACTGAAGCTTTCTTT. Amino acid sequence: CASSLAGYGGTEAFF. The complete variable domain, with remaining parts taken from reference TRBV7-2 and TRBJ1-1, reads GAGVSQSPSNKVTEKGKDVELRCDPISGHTALYWYRQSLGQGLEFLIYFQGNSAPDKSGLPSDRFSAERTGGSVSTLTIQRTQQEDSAVYLCASSLAGYGGTEAFFGQGTRLTVV.